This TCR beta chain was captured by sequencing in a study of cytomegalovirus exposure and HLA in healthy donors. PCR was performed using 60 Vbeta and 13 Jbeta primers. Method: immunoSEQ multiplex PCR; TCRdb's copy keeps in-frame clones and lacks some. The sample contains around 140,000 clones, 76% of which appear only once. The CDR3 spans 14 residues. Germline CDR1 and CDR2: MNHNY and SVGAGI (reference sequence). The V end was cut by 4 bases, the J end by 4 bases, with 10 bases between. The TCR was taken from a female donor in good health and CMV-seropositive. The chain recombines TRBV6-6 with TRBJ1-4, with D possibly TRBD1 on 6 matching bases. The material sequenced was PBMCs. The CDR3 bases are TGTGCCAGCAGTTTCGGACAGTTTAATGAAAAACTGTTTTTT. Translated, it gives CASSFGQFNEKLFF.